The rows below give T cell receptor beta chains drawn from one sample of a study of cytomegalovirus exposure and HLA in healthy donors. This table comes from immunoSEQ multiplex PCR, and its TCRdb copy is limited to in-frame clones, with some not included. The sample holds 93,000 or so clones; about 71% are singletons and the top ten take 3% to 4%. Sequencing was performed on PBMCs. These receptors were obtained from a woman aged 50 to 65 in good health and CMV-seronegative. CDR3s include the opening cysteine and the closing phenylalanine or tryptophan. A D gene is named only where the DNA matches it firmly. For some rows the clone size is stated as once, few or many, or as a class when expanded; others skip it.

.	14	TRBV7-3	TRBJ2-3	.	CASAPGVWSDTQYF	TGTGCCAGCGCTCCAGGGGTTTGGTCGGATACGCAGTATTTT
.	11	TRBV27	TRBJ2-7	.	CATATRSEQYF	TGTGCCACCGCAACTAGGAGCGAGCAGTACTTC
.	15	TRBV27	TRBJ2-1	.	CASSFSLADYNEQFF	TGTGCCAGCAGTTTTTCACTAGCCGACTACAATGAGCAGTTCTTC
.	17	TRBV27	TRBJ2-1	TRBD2	CASRPNLVAGSSSEQFF	TGTGCCAGCAGACCGAATTTGGTAGCGGGATCTTCGAGTGAGCAGTTCTTC
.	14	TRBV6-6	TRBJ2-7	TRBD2	CASSPSGSLYEQYF	TGTGCCAGCAGTCCAAGCGGGAGTCTATACGAGCAGTACTTC
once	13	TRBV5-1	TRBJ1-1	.	CASAHPGSTEAFF	TGCGCCAGCGCTCACCCGGGTTCCACTGAAGCTTTCTTT
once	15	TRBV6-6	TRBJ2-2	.	CASRREQGGTGELFF	TGTGCCAGCAGGCGCGAACAGGGGGGGACCGGGGAGCTGTTTTTT
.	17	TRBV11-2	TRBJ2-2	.	CASSLARGTSRTGELFF	TGTGCCAGCAGCTTGGCCAGGGGGACTTCTCGAACCGGGGAGCTGTTTTTT
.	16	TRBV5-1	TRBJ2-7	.	CASSLGWAAASYEQYF	TGCGCCAGCAGCTTGGGGTGGGCAGCCGCCAGCTACGAGCAGTACTTC
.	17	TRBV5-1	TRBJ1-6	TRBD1	CASSLAGQGFGRSPLHF	TGCGCCAGCAGCTTGGCGGGACAGGGGTTTGGGCGATCACCCCTCCACTTT
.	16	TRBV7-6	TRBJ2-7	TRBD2	CASSSPGVAGGYEQYF	TGTGCCAGCAGCTCCCCAGGGGTAGCGGGAGGTTACGAGCAGTACTTC
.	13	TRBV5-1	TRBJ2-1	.	CASSFGTTGEQFF	TGCGCCAGCAGCTTCGGCACAACGGGTGAGCAGTTCTTC
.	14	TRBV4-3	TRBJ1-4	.	CASSQSLGSEKLFF	TGCGCCAGCAGCCAATCCCTGGGGAGTGAAAAACTGTTTTTT
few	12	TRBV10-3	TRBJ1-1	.	CAISQVGTEDFF	TGTGCCATCAGCCAGGTCGGCACTGAAGATTTCTTC
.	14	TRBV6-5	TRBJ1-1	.	CASIRGQYDTEAFF	TGTGCCAGCATCCGCGGACAGTACGACACTGAAGCTTTCTTT
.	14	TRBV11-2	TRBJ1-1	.	CASRVTTGKREAFF	TGTGCCAGCAGAGTCACTACAGGGAAAAGGGAAGCTTTCTTT
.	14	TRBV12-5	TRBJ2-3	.	CASGFGRGADTQYF	TGTGCTAGTGGTTTTGGCCGTGGAGCAGATACGCAGTATTTT
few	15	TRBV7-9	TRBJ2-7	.	CASTSGSQPNYEQYF	TGTGCCAGCACCTCGGGGTCGCAACCCAACTACGAGCAGTACTTC
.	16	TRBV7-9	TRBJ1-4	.	CASSLTFPATNEKLFF	TGTGCCAGCAGCTTAACTTTCCCCGCAACTAATGAAAAACTGTTTTTT
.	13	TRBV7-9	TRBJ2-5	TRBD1	CASSFPGGKTQYF	TGTGCCAGCAGCTTTCCAGGGGGCAAGACCCAGTACTTC
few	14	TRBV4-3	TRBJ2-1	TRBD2	CASSQVGGRGEQFF	TGCGCCAGCAGCCAAGTGGGGGGGAGGGGTGAGCAGTTCTTC
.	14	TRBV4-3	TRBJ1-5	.	CASSQDGTLSPQHF	TGCGCCAGCAGCCAAGATGGCACCCTCTCCCCCCAGCATTTT
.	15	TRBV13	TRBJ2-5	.	CASSFQGTYQETQYF	TGTGCCAGCAGCTTCCAGGGAACCTACCAGGAGACCCAGTACTTC
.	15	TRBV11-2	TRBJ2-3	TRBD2	CASSRIGGGADTQYF	TGTGCCAGCAGCCGAATCGGCGGGGGGGCAGATACGCAGTATTTT
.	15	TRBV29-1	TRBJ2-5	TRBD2	CSGGTSGNPEETQYF	TGCAGCGGTGGGACTAGCGGGAACCCGGAAGAGACCCAGTACTTC
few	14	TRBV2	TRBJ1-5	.	CASSEQTGNQPQHF	TGTGCCAGCAGTGAACAGACTGGGAATCAGCCCCAGCATTTT
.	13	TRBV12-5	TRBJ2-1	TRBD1	CASGRDRENEQFF	TGTGCTAGTGGCCGCGACAGGGAAAATGAGCAGTTCTTC
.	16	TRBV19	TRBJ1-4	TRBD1	CASSFLKGQAFEKLFF	TGTGCCAGTAGTTTCCTCAAGGGACAGGCGTTCGAAAAACTGTTTTTT
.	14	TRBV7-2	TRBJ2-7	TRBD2	CASSYPSGKYEQYF	TGTGCCAGCAGCTACCCTAGCGGGAAGTACGAGCAGTACTTC
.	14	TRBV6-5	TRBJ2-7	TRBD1	CASSWDRGPYEQYF	TGTGCCAGCAGTTGGGACAGGGGACCTTACGAGCAGTACTTC
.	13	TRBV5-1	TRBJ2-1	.	CASSLVTRNEQFF	TGCGCCAGCAGCTTGGTGACTCGCAATGAGCAGTTCTTC
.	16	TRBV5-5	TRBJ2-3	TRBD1	CASIMIGTGATDTQYF	TGTGCCAGCATCATGATCGGGACAGGGGCCACAGATACGCAGTATTTT
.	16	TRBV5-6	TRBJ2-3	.	CASSLARTGNTDTQYF	TGTGCCAGCAGCTTGGCTCGGACCGGGAACACAGATACGCAGTATTTT
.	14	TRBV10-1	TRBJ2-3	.	CASSESAGQDTQYF	TGCGCCAGCAGTGAGTCTGCGGGGCAAGATACGCAGTATTTT
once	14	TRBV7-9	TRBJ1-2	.	CASSSYRQSTGYTF	TGTGCCAGCAGCTCCTATCGACAGAGTACTGGCTACACCTTC
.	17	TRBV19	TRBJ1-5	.	CASSNQLRGSRIQPQHF	TGTGCCAGTAGTAACCAACTCAGAGGTAGTCGGATTCAGCCCCAGCATTTT
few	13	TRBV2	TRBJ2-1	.	CASSVTRGNEQFF	TGTGCCAGCAGTGTAACTAGAGGCAATGAGCAGTTCTTC
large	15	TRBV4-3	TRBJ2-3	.	CASSQERGGADTQYF	TGCGCCAGCAGCCAAGAGAGAGGGGGGGCAGATACGCAGTATTTT
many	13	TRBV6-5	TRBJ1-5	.	CASSGQQNQPQHF	TGTGCCAGCAGTGGGCAGCAGAATCAGCCCCAGCATTTT
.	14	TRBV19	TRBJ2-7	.	CASSIASSGAEQYF	TGTGCCAGTAGTATAGCGTCCTCGGGTGCGGAGCAGTACTTC
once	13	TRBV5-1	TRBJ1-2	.	CASSFRADAGYTF	TGCGCCAGCAGCTTCAGGGCTGATGCTGGCTACACCTTC
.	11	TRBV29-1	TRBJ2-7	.	CSVRQSYEQYF	TGCAGCGTTCGACAGAGCTACGAGCAGTACTTC
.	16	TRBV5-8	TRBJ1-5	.	CASSPHLDRYNQPQHF	TGTGCCAGCAGCCCCCACCTTGACAGATACAATCAGCCCCAGCATTTT
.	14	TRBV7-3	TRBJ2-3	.	CASSPGLSTDTQYF	TGTGCCAGCAGCCCGGGACTTAGCACAGATACGCAGTATTTT
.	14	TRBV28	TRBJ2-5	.	CASKRTAHQETQYF	TGTGCCAGCAAGAGGACAGCACACCAAGAGACCCAGTACTTC
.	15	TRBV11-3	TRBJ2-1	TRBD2	CASSPRTSGNNEQFF	TGTGCCAGCAGCCCGAGGACTAGCGGAAACAATGAGCAGTTCTTC
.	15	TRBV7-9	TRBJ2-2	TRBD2	CASSLELAGTGELFF	TGTGCCAGCAGCTTAGAGCTAGCGGGCACCGGGGAGCTGTTTTTT